This note documents a single TCR beta chain sequence. Its specificity is unknown. V was trimmed by 0 bases and J by 8 bases, leaving 8 bases between them. CDR3 size: 13 residues. Germline V gene data show CDR1 as SGHRS and CDR2 as YFSETQ. The PCR contained 60 Vbeta and 13 Jbeta primers. Assay: immunoSEQ multiplex PCR; the TCRdb copy retains only in-frame clones and omits some. The data hold 120,000 or so clones, with approximately 83% observed a single time. The data originate from a study of cytomegalovirus exposure and HLA in healthy donors. Study summary: The roughly 120 million unique TCR beta sequences, from about 190 million T cells, were found by an earlier analysis. Study observations and caveats: Earlier findings revealed that most TCR beta V segments proved productive either about 87% or about 30% of the time. A later analysis by the authors found several of the most significant clusters apparently linked to common viral pathogens. Most likely, a cluster of highly shared sequence variants arose as a sequencing artifact.

What was sequenced was PBMCs. The clonotype comes from a middle-aged man in good health and CMV-seronegative. The genes are TRBV5-1 and TRBJ1-4; no clear D. As DNA, the CDR3 is TGCGCCAGCAGCTTGGTTTATGGCGAAAAACTGTTTTTT. Translating gives CASSLVYGEKLFF.